This T cell receptor beta chain appears in the sequencing data of a study of blood T cell repertoires in COVID-19. Sequencing was performed with immunoSEQ multiplex PCR; in TCRdb, only in-frame clones are kept and a portion is missing. The data contain 330,000 or so clones, approximately 87% of them singletons. The CDR3 is made up of 13 amino acids. The germline gives CDR1 SNHLY, CDR2 FYNNEI. The ends were cut back, 4 bases at V and 4 bases at J, with 10 bases in the middle. Material: PBMCs or T cells enriched from blood (not recorded which). The clonotype originates from a man in his forties or fifties in a cohort exposed to, infected with or recovered from COVID-19 (not recorded which). The chain combines TRBV2 with TRBJ1-2, with a tentative D call TRBD1 (5 bases). CDR3 bases: TGTGCCAGCAGTGTCACAGGACCCTATGGCTACACCTTC. The encoded protein is CASSVTGPYGYTF.